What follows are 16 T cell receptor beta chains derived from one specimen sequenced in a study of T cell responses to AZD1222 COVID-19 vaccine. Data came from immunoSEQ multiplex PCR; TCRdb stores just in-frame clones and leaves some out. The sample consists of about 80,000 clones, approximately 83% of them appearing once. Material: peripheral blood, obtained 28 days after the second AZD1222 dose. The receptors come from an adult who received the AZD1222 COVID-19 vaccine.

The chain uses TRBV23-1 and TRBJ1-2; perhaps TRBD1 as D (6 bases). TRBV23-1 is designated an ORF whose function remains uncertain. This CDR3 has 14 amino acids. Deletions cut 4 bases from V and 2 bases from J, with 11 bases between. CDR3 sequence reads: CASSPNRDNYGYTF. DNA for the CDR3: TGCGCCAGCAGTCCAAACAGGGACAACTATGGCTACACCTTC.

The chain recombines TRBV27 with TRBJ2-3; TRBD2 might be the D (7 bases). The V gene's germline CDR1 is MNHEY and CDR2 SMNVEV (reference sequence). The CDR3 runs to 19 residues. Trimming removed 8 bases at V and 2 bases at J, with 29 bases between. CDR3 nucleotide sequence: TGTGCCAGCTCCCTAGGGCAGGGGTACGGGGGGCCAGTCACAGATACGCAGTATTTT. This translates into CASSLGQGYGGPVTDTQYF.

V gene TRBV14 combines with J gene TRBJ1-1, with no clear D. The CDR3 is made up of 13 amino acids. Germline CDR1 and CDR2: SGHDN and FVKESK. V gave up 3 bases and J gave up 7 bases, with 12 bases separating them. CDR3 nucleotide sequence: TGTGCCAGCAGCCAGAGGCTAGAAGGTGAAGCTTTCTTT. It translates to CASSQRLEGEAFF.

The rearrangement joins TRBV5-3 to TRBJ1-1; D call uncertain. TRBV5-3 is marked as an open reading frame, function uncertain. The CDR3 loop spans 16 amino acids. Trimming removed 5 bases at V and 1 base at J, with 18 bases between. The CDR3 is CARRETPGSPNTEAFF. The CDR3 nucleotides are TGTGCCAGAAGAGAAACCCCGGGATCCCCGAACACTGAAGCTTTCTTT.

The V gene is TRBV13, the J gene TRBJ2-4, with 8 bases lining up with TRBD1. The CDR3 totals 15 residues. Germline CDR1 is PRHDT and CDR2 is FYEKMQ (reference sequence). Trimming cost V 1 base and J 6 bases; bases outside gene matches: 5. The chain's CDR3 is CASSLAGTGLNIQYF. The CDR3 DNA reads TGTGCCAGCAGCTTAGCCGGGACAGGTTTAAACATTCAGTACTTC.

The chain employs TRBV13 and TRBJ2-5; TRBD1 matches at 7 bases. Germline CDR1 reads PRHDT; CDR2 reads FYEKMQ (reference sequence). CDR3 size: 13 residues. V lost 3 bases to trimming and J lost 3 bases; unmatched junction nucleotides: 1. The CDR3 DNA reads TGTGCCAGCAGCTTTGGGACAGAAGAGACCCAGTACTTC. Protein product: CASSFGTEETQYF.

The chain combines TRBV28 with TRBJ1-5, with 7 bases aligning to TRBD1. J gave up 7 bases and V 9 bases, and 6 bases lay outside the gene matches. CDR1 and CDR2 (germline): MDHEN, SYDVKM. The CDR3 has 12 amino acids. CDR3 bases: TGTGCCAGTGACAGGGTTCGGCAGCCCCAGCATTTT. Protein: CASDRVRQPQHF.

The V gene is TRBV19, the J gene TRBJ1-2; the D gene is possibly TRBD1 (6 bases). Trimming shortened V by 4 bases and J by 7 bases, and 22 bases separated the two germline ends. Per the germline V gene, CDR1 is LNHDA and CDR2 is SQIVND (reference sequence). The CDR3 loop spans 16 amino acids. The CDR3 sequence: CASSTVYRVQFGGYTF. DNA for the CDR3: TGTGCCAGTAGTACCGTCTACAGGGTTCAGTTCGGTGGCTACACCTTC.

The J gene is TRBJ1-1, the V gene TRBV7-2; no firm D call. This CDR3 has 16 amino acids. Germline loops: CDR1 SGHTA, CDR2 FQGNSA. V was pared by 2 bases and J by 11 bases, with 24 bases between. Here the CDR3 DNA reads TGTGCCAGCAGCTTAAGGGTTGGAGGAAACCCAGACAAGGCTTTCTTT. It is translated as CASSLRVGGNPDKAFF.

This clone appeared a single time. The CDR3 loop reads CASSATGDTEAFF. For the CDR3, the DNA is TGTGCCAGCTCAGCTACAGGGGACACTGAAGCTTTCTTT. The chain uses TRBV18 and TRBJ1-1; TRBD1 matches 7 bases. The junction had 3 bases not matched to a gene; V was cut back by 5 bases and J by 3 bases. This CDR3 has 13 residues. Germline-derived CDR1 and CDR2 are KGHSH and LQKENI.

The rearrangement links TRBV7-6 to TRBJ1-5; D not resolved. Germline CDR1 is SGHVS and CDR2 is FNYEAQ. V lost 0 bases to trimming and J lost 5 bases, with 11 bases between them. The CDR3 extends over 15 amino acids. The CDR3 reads CASSLAHGAHQPQHF. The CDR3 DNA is TGTGCCAGCAGCTTAGCGCACGGCGCTCATCAGCCCCAGCATTTT.

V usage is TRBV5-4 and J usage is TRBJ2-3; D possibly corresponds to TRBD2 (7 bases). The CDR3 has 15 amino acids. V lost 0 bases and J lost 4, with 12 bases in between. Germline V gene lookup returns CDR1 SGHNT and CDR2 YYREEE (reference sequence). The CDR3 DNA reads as TGTGCCAGCAGCTTGGCGGGGGGCAGGCCAGATACGCAGTATTTT. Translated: CASSLAGGRPDTQYF.

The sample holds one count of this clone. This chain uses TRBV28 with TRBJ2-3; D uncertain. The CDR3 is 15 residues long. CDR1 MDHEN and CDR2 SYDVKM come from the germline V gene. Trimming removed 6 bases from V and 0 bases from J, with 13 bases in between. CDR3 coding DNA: TGTGCCAGCAGGTACGAAGGATCTAGCACAGATACGCAGTATTTT. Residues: CASRYEGSSTDTQYF.

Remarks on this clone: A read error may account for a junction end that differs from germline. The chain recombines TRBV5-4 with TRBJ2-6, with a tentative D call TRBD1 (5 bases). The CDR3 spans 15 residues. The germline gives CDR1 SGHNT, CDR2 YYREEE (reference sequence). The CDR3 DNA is TGTGCCAGCAGCCTCACAGCAGCTGGGGCCAACATCCTGACTTTC. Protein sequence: CASSLTAAGANILTF.

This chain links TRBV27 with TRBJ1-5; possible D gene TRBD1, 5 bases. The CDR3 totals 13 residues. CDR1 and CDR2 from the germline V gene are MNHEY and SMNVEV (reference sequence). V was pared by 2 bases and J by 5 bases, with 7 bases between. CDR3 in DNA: TGTGCCAGCAGTTTAATAGGGGATCAGCCCCAGCATTTT. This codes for CASSLIGDQPQHF.

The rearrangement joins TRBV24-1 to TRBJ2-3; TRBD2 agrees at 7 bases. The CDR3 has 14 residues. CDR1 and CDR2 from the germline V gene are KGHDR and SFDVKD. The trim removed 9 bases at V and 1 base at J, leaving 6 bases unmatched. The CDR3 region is CATSGAGGTDTQYF. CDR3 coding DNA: TGTGCCACCTCCGGTGCGGGGGGCACAGATACGCAGTATTTT.